This paragraph reports one TCR beta chain. Its specific antigen is unknown. Base qualities were left out, and no much larger clone turns up one base away. Genomic DNA was extracted from sorted cells for sequencing of the TCRbeta CDR3 region. TCRbeta CDR3 regions were sequenced using the immunoSEQ Assay. The immuneACCESS repertoire file appears here via TCRdb, limited to in-frame rearrangements. These files lack a portion of the clones; in checked studies, under half of the deficit traces to unresolved V genes, and the cause of the others is not known. The sample includes about 80,000 clones, with about 86% observed a single time. In total, the top ten clones hold under 2.5% of the sample. The trial excluded patients who had a history of autoimmune disease or were on systemic immunosuppression. Peripheral blood for TCR sequencing was collected from all dose cohorts at baseline, on cycle 4 day 1, and on cycle 7 day 1. Samples were obtained from an open-label, multicenter, first-in-human phase I dose-escalation trial of ivuxolimab. The trial enrolled adults with locally advanced or metastatic head and neck squamous cell, hepatocellular, melanoma or renal cell carcinoma. Before TCR sequencing, CD4+ T cells and CD8+ T cells were sorted from peripheral blood as separate populations.

The source of the sample is a study of OX40 agonist ivuxolimab in advanced cancers. About the full investigation: Ivuxolimab was a fully human IgG2 agonistic monoclonal antibody targeting the costimulatory receptor OX40 (CD134). Intravenous ivuxolimab was administered to patients every 2 weeks at six dose levels: 0.01, 0.1, 0.3, 1.5, 3 and 10 mg/kg. Of the approximately 50 dose-escalation patients, hepatocellular carcinoma was present in about 20, melanoma in approximately 15, renal cell carcinoma in 9 and head and neck cancer in 9. In the dose-escalation cohort, nearly 85% of patients were male, and the mean age was 60 years with a range of roughly 20 to 85. Patients were allowed to have had prior anti-PD-1, anti-PD-L1 or anti-CTLA-4 therapy, and 40% of the dose-escalation patients had previously received checkpoint inhibitors. Three dose-escalation patients achieved partial responses, one with hepatocellular carcinoma and two with cutaneous melanoma. The purpose of peripheral TCRbeta sequencing was to test whether ivuxolimab changed TCR sequence diversity and led to clonal T-cell expansion. The paper covers the monotherapy dose-escalation part of the phase I ivuxolimab trial, which included N of about 50 patients. Overall results and qualifications from the work: The antigen specificity of the peripheral T cells that underwent clonal expansion was not determined. On average, CD8+ T cells showed more expanded clones than CD4+ T cells after ivuxolimab. In the 0.1-3.0 mg/kg groups, partial responders had among the lowest normalized peripheral clonal expansion, particularly in CD8+ T cells. Clonal expansion of both CD4+ and CD8+ blood T cells was observed from baseline to week 6 at doses 0.1 to 3.0 mg/kg. Low levels of normalized T-cell clonal expansion were also shown by some nonresponding patients.

The sequenced sample was CD4+ or CD8+ T cells sorted from blood, obtained in a trial of the OX40 agonist ivuxolimab. The TCR was taken from an adult with an advanced solid tumor such as melanoma, head and neck, liver or kidney cancer.

The bases read TGTGCCAGCTCACCTACATCTAGACAGGCTAACGAGCAGTACTTC. Translated, it gives CASSPTSRQANEQYF. The chain was built from TRBV18 and TRBJ2-7; TRBD1 is possibly the D segment (6 matching bases). Its CDR3 holds 15 amino acids, cysteine through phenylalanine. Only the CDR3 DNA is retained, 45 bases long and in frame from the first base. The germline V gene gives CDR1 as KGHSH and CDR2 as LQKENI. Cut back by 3 bases and 5 bases, the V and J ends lie 17 bases apart.